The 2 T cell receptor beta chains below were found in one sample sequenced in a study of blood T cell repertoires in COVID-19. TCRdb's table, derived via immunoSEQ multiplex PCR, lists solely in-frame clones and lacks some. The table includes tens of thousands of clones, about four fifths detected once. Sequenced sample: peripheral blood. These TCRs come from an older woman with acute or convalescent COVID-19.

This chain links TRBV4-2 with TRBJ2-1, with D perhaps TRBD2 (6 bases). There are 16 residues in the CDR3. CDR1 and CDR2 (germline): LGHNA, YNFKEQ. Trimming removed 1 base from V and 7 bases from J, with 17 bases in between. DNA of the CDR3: TGTGCCAGCAGCCAAGGTGTACTAGCTCGTACTAATGAGCAGTTCTTC. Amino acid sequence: CASSQGVLARTNEQFF.

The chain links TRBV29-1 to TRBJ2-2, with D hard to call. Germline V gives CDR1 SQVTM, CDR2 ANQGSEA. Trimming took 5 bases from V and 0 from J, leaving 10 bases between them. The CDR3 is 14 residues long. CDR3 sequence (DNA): TGCAGCGTTTCAGACATCGCGAACACCGGGGAGCTGTTTTTT. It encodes CSVSDIANTGELFF.